One sample yielded the 21 T cell receptor beta chains listed below, sequenced in a study of blood T cell repertoires in COVID-19. Profiled with immunoSEQ multiplex PCR; TCRdb holds only in-frame clones, not every one. The table includes approximately 320,000 clones, roughly nine tenths detected once. Source material: PBMCs or T cells enriched from blood (not recorded which). The receptors were sampled from a man in his 60s who had recovered from COVID-19.

V usage is TRBV3-1 (or the pseudogene TRBV3-2) and J usage is TRBJ1-6; 8 bases map to TRBD1. The trim removed 4 bases at V and 10 bases at J, leaving 6 bases unmatched. This CDR3 contains 14 residues. CDR1 LGHDT and CDR2 YNNKEL come from the germline V gene (reference sequence). The CDR3 region has the DNA TGTGCCAGCAGCCCGACAGGGGCTGGGTCACCCCTCCACTTT. Protein sequence: CASSPTGAGSPLHF.

A single count supports this clone. Other DNA sequences in the sample encode the same CDR3. This rearrangement joins TRBV9 to TRBJ2-1; D unclear. The germline CDR1 and CDR2 sequences are SGDLS and YYNGEE. The ends were cut back, 0 bases at V and 8 bases at J, with 6 bases in the middle. The CDR3 runs 12 residues. The CDR3 DNA follows: TGTGCCAGCAGCGTAGATCGCGATGAGCAGTTCTTC. This sequence encodes CASSVDRDEQFF.

The CDR3 DNA reads as TGTGCCAGCAGCTCAACGGGACAGGGAGGAGATACGCAGTATTTT. Amino acids: CASSSTGQGGDTQYF. The chain recombines TRBV7-8 with TRBJ2-3; TRBD1 agrees at 9 bases. This CDR3 region has 15 residues. V gave up 4 bases and J gave up 5 bases; unmatched junction bases: 7. Per germline, CDR1 SGHVS and CDR2 FQNEAQ.

This chain uses TRBV28 with TRBJ1-1; possibly TRBD1 for D (6 bases). The germline V and J ends were trimmed by 2 bases and 1 base, with 14 bases remaining between them. Germline loops: CDR1 MDHEN, CDR2 SYDVKM. The CDR3 loop spans 16 amino acids. The CDR3, as DNA: TGTGCCAGCAGTTTAAGATCAGGGGCGGGGAACACTGAAGCTTTCTTT. Translated: CASSLRSGAGNTEAFF.

This chain links TRBV7-9 with TRBJ2-1; 13 bases match TRBD2. Trimming took 5 bases from V and 6 from J; bases not matched to a gene: 4. CDR3 size: 15 residues. Per germline, CDR1 SEHNR and CDR2 FQNEAQ (reference sequence). CDR3 nucleotide sequence: TGTGCCAGCAGCCGGACTAGCGGGAGTCGCAATGAGCAGTTCTTC. Amino acid sequence: CASSRTSGSRNEQFF.

V usage is TRBV19 and J usage is TRBJ1-2; unclear D gene. Germline V gene data show CDR1 as LNHDA and CDR2 as SQIVND (reference sequence). The ends were cut back, 5 bases at V and 6 bases at J, with 13 bases in the middle. The CDR3 spans 13 residues. The DNA for the CDR3 is TGTGCCAGTAGTGCCGGGTTTTACGATGGCTACACCTTC. Its translation: CASSAGFYDGYTF.

This clone came up once. The chain links TRBV6-2 or TRBV6-3 to TRBJ1-5; D is unclear. The CDR3 has 16 amino acids. Trimming took off 0 bases at V and 1 base at J, with 10 bases between the two ends. Germline V gives CDR1 MNHEY, CDR2 SVGEGT. The CDR3 DNA is TGTGCCAGCAGTTACTCTTTGGGCCGAAGCAATCAGCCCCAGCATTTT. This translates into CASSYSLGRSNQPQHF.

The rearrangement uses TRBV6-5 and TRBJ1-4, with D tentatively TRBD1 (5 bases). Looked up from germline, CDR1 is MNHEY and CDR2 is SVGAGI. The CDR3 sequence is 15 residues long. The V and J ends lost 6 bases and 6 bases respectively, with 17 bases between them. This chain's CDR3 is CASRPRGGFYEKLFF. The DNA for the CDR3 is TGTGCCAGCAGGCCAAGGGGAGGGTTTTATGAAAAACTGTTTTTT.

The J gene is TRBJ1-4, the V gene TRBV3-1 (or the pseudogene TRBV3-2), with D maybe TRBD1 (6 bases). The V and J ends lost 4 bases and 2 bases respectively, with 17 bases between them. The CDR3 covers 17 residues. CDR1 is LGHDT, CDR2 YNNKEL, per germline (reference sequence). The CDR3 loop is CASSRSLTGITNEKLFF. Here the CDR3 DNA reads TGTGCCAGCAGCCGATCACTAACAGGGATCACTAATGAAAAACTGTTTTTT.

The chain employs TRBV24-1 and TRBJ1-2, with unresolved D. CDR1 and CDR2 (germline): KGHDR, SFDVKD. Trimming left V 1 base short and J 3 bases short, with 8 bases between. The CDR3 runs 14 residues. CDR3 nucleotides: TGTGCCACCAGTGATTTCAAGGGAGACTATGGCTACACCTTC. Amino acids: CATSDFKGDYGYTF.

J is TRBJ2-5 and V is TRBV3-1 (or the pseudogene TRBV3-2), with 9 bases aligning to TRBD1. The CDR3 runs to 12 residues. The ends lost 4 bases at V and 10 bases at J; junction bases unmatched: 4. Germline CDR1 LGHDT, CDR2 YNNKEL (reference sequence). The CDR3: CASSPGQGSQYF. In nucleotides, the CDR3 is TGTGCCAGCAGCCCGGGACAGGGAAGCCAGTACTTC.

This sequence joins TRBV9 and TRBJ1-1; 8 bases are shared with TRBD1. With V trimmed by 4 bases and J by 7 bases, 6 bases remained unmatched. The length of the CDR3 is 13 residues. In germline, CDR1 is SGDLS, CDR2 YYNGEE. This CDR3 is CASSPAGGNEAFF. The CDR3 DNA reads TGTGCCAGCAGCCCAGCAGGGGGCAATGAAGCTTTCTTT.

The chain carries TRBV5-1 and TRBJ2-7; possibly TRBD2 for D (5 bases). Germline V gene lookup returns CDR1 SGHRS and CDR2 YFSETQ. The CDR3 has 13 amino acids. The V gene lost 1 base and the J gene lost 6 bases, with 11 bases spanning the gap. As DNA, the CDR3 is TGCGCCAGCAGCTTGTCGGGGAGATCCGAGCAGTACTTC. Translation: CASSLSGRSEQYF.

The chain employs TRBV4-1 and TRBJ1-5, with 8 bases aligning to TRBD1. The CDR3 spans 17 residues. CDR1 and CDR2 (germline): MGHRA, YSYEKL. The ends lost 1 base at V and 7 bases at J; junction bases unmatched: 12. The CDR3, as DNA: TGCGCCAGCAGCCAAGGAAACTCCAGGGGGCACCGGCAGCCCCAGCATTTT. This encodes CASSQGNSRGHRQPQHF.

The rearrangement uses TRBV7-9 and TRBJ2-7; D remains unclear. The V gene's germline CDR1 is SEHNR and CDR2 FQNEAQ (reference sequence). Trimming cost V 1 base and J 0 bases, with 4 bases left between them. This CDR3 region has 13 residues. CDR3 sequence: CASSLGPSYEQYF. Written as DNA, the CDR3 is TGTGCCAGCAGCTTAGGGCCCTCCTACGAGCAGTACTTC.

The rearrangement uses TRBV18 and TRBJ1-2, with D possibly TRBD1 on 5 matching bases. Per the germline V gene, CDR1 is KGHSH and CDR2 is LQKENI. The ends were cut back, 4 bases at V and 4 bases at J, with 16 bases in the middle. This CDR3 region has 15 residues. CDR3 region: CASSQQGSAVYGYTF. CDR3 nucleotide sequence: TGTGCCAGCTCACAGCAGGGTAGTGCGGTCTATGGCTACACCTTC.

The V gene is TRBV29-1, the J gene TRBJ1-2; 7 bases align to TRBD1. The V and J ends lost 0 bases and 4 bases, in that order; junction bases with no gene match: 11. There are 16 residues in the CDR3. CDR1 and CDR2 (germline): SQVTM, ANQGSEA. CDR3 residues: CSVEEWAQQGSYGYTF. In DNA form, the CDR3 reads TGCAGCGTTGAAGAATGGGCCCAACAGGGGAGCTATGGCTACACCTTC.

V and J are TRBV6-5 and TRBJ2-1; the match to TRBD2 covers 8 bases. Trimming removed 6 bases from V and 6 bases from J; junction bases left unmatched: 10. Germline CDR1 reads MNHEY; CDR2 reads SVGAGI. CDR3 length equals 15 residues. The CDR3 is CASSPGTSTGNEQFF. The CDR3 DNA reads TGTGCCAGCAGCCCCGGGACTAGTACGGGCAATGAGCAGTTCTTC.

This clone was observed a single time. The chain uses TRBV6-5 and TRBJ2-7; tentatively, D is TRBD1 (5 bases). Germline CDR1 and CDR2: MNHEY and SVGAGI. V dropped 8 bases and J dropped 2 bases, with 7 bases sitting between them. The CDR3 consists of 11 residues. The CDR3 spells CASGATYEQYF. The CDR3 region has the DNA TGTGCCAGCGGGGCTACCTACGAGCAGTACTTC.

This sequence joins TRBV27 and TRBJ2-2, with 7 bases lining up with TRBD2. The CDR3 is 16 amino acids. The germline V gene encodes CDR1 MNHEY and CDR2 SMNVEV (reference sequence). Trimming removed 7 bases from V and 2 bases from J; junction bases left unmatched: 10. The CDR3 coding sequence is TGTGCCAGCACTACCTCGGGGGGTCTTAACACCGGGGAGCTGTTTTTT. Translated, it gives CASTTSGGLNTGELFF.

The J gene is TRBJ2-1, the V gene TRBV3-1 (or the pseudogene TRBV3-2); weak D call: TRBD1 (6 bases). The germline V gene has CDR1 LGHDT and CDR2 YNNKEL (reference sequence). CDR3 size: 15 residues. Trimming cost V 3 bases and J 4 bases, with 13 bases left between them. CDR3 amino acids: CASSQGHLRYNEQFF. The CDR3 DNA reads as TGTGCCAGCAGCCAGGGACATCTAAGGTACAATGAGCAGTTCTTC.